This T cell receptor beta chain was sequenced for a study of human T cells and chemical hapten exposure. General study findings and limits: Controls had significantly fewer large CDR3 similarity clusters than were formed by expanded TCRs. Higher patch test scores went with higher counts of PT1 expanded TCRs. The number of TCRs over 1 in 1000 frequency stayed unchanged after DPC. Donors were affected by alopecia, so their immune reaction might vary from that of healthy individuals.

As for this clonotype: What it binds is not known. It may be a read error: a sequence one base away is much more abundant.

Specified time point: pre-sensitization, week 0. As for treatment: therapeutic diphenylcyclopropenone sensitization with weekly scalp DPC. A single record per CDR3 protein comes from TCRdb applying MiXCR to the RACE reads. Of around 100,000 distinct CDR3 sequences in the sample, approximately 11% are singletons; the top ten hold more than 2.5%. The CDR3 totals 13 residues. Looked up from germline, CDR1 is ENHRY and CDR2 is SYGVKD. The sample consisted of whole blood, taken in connection with sensitization to the hapten diphenylcyclopropenone (DPC). The chain couples TRBV10-3 to TRBJ2-7, with 7 bases identical to TRBD1. The TCR comes from a woman aged 60 to 75 with alopecia areata. Some clones in this sample may be carry-over from other donors' samples. CDR3 bases: TGTGTCATCAGTGGACAGGCCAACTACGAGCAGTACTTC. It codes for CVISGQANYEQYF.